This entry lists 20 T cell receptor beta chains sequenced from one sample in a study of OX40 agonist ivuxolimab in advanced cancers. Receptor libraries were prepared by the immunoSEQ multiplex PCR assay. As stored in TCRdb, this immuneACCESS dataset retains in-frame rearrangements with V and J assigned. A fraction of the clones does not appear; measured against another copy, unresolved V genes explain less than half of the discrepancy, and the remainder lacks a known reason. The sample table shows some 100,000 clones, and 75% to 95% are seen once. The top ten clones comprise roughly 0.53% of the sample. The sequences come from CD4+ or CD8+ T cells sorted from blood, collected in a trial of the OX40 agonist ivuxolimab. The origin of the receptors is an adult with an advanced solid tumor such as melanoma, head and neck, liver or kidney cancer.

The chain couples TRBV10-1 to TRBJ2-1, with 9 bases that match TRBD2. V gave up 0 bases and J gave up 8 bases; unmatched junction bases: 8. CDR3 length equals 16 residues. CDR1 and CDR2 (germline): WNHNN, SYGVQD (reference sequence). The CDR3 loop reads CASSESEAGGSHEQFF. The CDR3 coding sequence is TGCGCCAGCAGTGAGTCGGAGGCGGGAGGGTCCCATGAGCAGTTCTTC.

The chain is built from TRBV28 and TRBJ2-1; D remains ambiguous. Germline V gene lookup returns CDR1 MDHEN and CDR2 SYDVKM. The ends were cut back, 5 bases at V and 2 bases at J, with 7 bases in the middle. The CDR3 spans 13 residues. As DNA, the CDR3 is TGTGCCAGCAGTCGCCGTCCCTACAATGAGCAGTTCTTC. It yields the protein CASSRRPYNEQFF.

This chain connects TRBV5-4 to TRBJ1-3, with 10 positions matching TRBD1. CDR1 is SGHNT, CDR2 YYREEE, per germline (reference sequence). The CDR3 totals 15 residues. Losses at the gene ends were 4 bases for V and 4 bases for J; bases not matched to a gene: 5. The CDR3 DNA is TGTGCCAGCAGCCCCGGGACAGGGGAGGGAAACACCATATATTTT. Translating it yields CASSPGTGEGNTIYF.

This clone came up once. The rearrangement uses TRBV5-4 and TRBJ2-3; D possibly corresponds to TRBD2 (5 bases). The CDR3 totals 12 residues. The germline V gene has CDR1 SGHNT and CDR2 YYREEE (reference sequence). The ends were cut back, 4 bases at V and 5 bases at J, with 8 bases in the middle. This chain's CDR3 is CASSGEGDTQYF. The CDR3 DNA is TGTGCCAGCAGCGGTGAGGGAGATACGCAGTATTTT.

Only a few counts were recorded for this clone. This chain connects TRBV4-2 to TRBJ2-3; D not certain. Trimming took off 0 bases at V and 1 base at J, with 5 bases between the two ends. The CDR3 covers 14 residues. Germline loops: CDR1 LGHNA, CDR2 YNFKEQ. The CDR3 loop is CASSQDSGTDTQYF. The CDR3, as DNA: TGTGCCAGCAGCCAAGACTCCGGCACAGATACGCAGTATTTT.

The chain uses TRBV7-9 and TRBJ2-3; D is unclear. The CDR3 sequence is 13 residues long. Germline V gene lookup returns CDR1 SEHNR and CDR2 FQNEAQ (reference sequence). Trimming stripped 5 bases from V and 4 bases from J, with 10 bases between. The CDR3 nucleotides are TGTGCCAGCAGCCAAGGGAACTCAGATACGCAGTATTTT. Translated: CASSQGNSDTQYF.

V and J are TRBV10-1 and TRBJ2-2; D tentatively fits TRBD1 or TRBD2 (5 bases each). The germline gives CDR1 WNHNN, CDR2 SYGVQD (reference sequence). This CDR3 comprises 16 residues. With 4 bases removed from V and 0 bases from J, the gap between germline ends came to 12 bases. Written as DNA, the CDR3 is TGCGCCAGCAGTGGGTGGGGGAATCCGAACACCGGGGAGCTGTTTTTT. This translates into CASSGWGNPNTGELFF.

This chain links TRBV9 with TRBJ2-1; 9 bases align to TRBD2. The germline CDR1 and CDR2 sequences are SGDLS and YYNGEE. This CDR3 region has 16 residues. Unmatched junction bases numbered 8, after V lost 0 bases and J lost 7 bases. CDR3 coding DNA: TGTGCCAGCAGCGTAGCCCCGGGACTAGCAGCGAATGAGCAGTTCTTC. Amino acids: CASSVAPGLAANEQFF.

V and J are TRBV13 and TRBJ2-3; TRBD2 matches at 12 bases. CDR3 length: 17 residues. J gave up 0 bases and V 4 bases, and 5 bases lay outside the gene matches. The V gene's germline CDR1 is PRHDT and CDR2 FYEKMQ (reference sequence). Written as DNA, the CDR3 is TGTGCCAGCAGCTCCCAGACTAGCGGGAGTAGCACAGATACGCAGTATTTT. The encoded protein is CASSSQTSGSSTDTQYF.

This chain uses TRBV6-1 with TRBJ1-5, with D unclear. CDR3 length equals 13 residues. From germline, CDR1 is MNHNS and CDR2 SASEGT. V was cut by 2 bases and J by 0 bases, with 2 bases left in between. CDR3 sequence: CASSELSNQPQHF. The CDR3 nucleotides read TGTGCCAGCAGTGAACTTAGCAATCAGCCCCAGCATTTT.

This clone was counted a few times. The chain is built from TRBV7-2 and TRBJ1-2; perhaps TRBD1 as D (6 bases). The CDR3 sequence is 13 residues long. Germline V gene data show CDR1 as SGHTA and CDR2 as FQGNSA. Trimming removed 2 bases at V and 4 bases at J, with 8 bases between. This chain's CDR3 is CASSLQGSYGYTF. In DNA form, the CDR3 reads TGTGCCAGCAGCTTACAGGGGAGCTATGGCTACACCTTC. Drawing the rest from reference TRBV7-2 and TRBJ1-2, the complete variable domain is GAGVSQSPSNKVTEKGKDVELRCDPISGHTALYWYRQSLGQGLEFLIYFQGNSAPDKSGLPSDRFSAERTGGSVSTLTIQRTQQEDSAVYLCASSLQGSYGYTFGSGTRLTVV.

The chain carries TRBV7-2 and TRBJ2-7; 7 positions agree with TRBD2. V lost 5 bases to trimming and J lost 0 bases; unmatched junction nucleotides: 10. Germline loops: CDR1 SGHTA, CDR2 FQGNSA. CDR3 length equals 16 residues. CDR3 in amino acids: CASSIRLAAASYEQYF. The CDR3 coding sequence is TGTGCCAGCAGCATCCGGCTAGCGGCGGCCTCCTACGAGCAGTACTTC.

The chain links TRBV4-1 to TRBJ2-1, with 7 bases matching TRBD2. CDR3 length equals 18 residues. Germline V lookup: CDR1 MGHRA, CDR2 YSYEKL. With 0 bases clipped from V and 3 bases from J, the junction kept 11 bases outside the gene matches. The CDR3 region is CASSQEAVERGYYNEQFF. DNA for the CDR3: TGCGCCAGCAGCCAAGAGGCAGTCGAGCGGGGATACTACAATGAGCAGTTCTTC.

V and J are TRBV2 and TRBJ2-7; TRBD1 matches 8 bases. The CDR3 runs to 13 residues. Germline values: CDR1 SNHLY, CDR2 FYNNEI. The J segment lost 2 bases and the V segment lost 6 bases, leaving 3 bases of the junction unmatched. CDR3 sequence: CASSQDRAYEQYF. CDR3 DNA: TGTGCCAGCAGCCAGGACAGGGCCTACGAGCAGTACTTC.

J is TRBJ2-7 and V is TRBV2; the D is unclear. The germline V and J ends were trimmed by 4 bases and 5 bases, with 12 bases remaining between them. CDR3 size: 13 residues. Germline values: CDR1 SNHLY, CDR2 FYNNEI. The CDR3: CASSVTVYHEQYF. DNA of the CDR3: TGTGCCAGCAGTGTAACAGTTTACCACGAGCAGTACTTC.

The J gene is TRBJ2-7, the V gene TRBV14; either TRBD1 or TRBD2 may supply D (5 bases each). The CDR3 is 12 residues long. Germline V lookup: CDR1 SGHDN, CDR2 FVKESK. Trimming left V 1 base short and J 8 bases short, with 9 bases between. The DNA for the CDR3 is TGTGCCAGCAGCCAAGCGGGACCGAAGCAGTACTTC. This encodes CASSQAGPKQYF.

The chain links TRBV19 to TRBJ1-3; D may be TRBD1 (5 bases). Germline CDR1 is LNHDA and CDR2 is SQIVND (reference sequence). This CDR3 has 16 residues. Trimming left V 6 bases short and J 0 bases short, with 15 bases between. The CDR3 region has the DNA TGTGCCAGTAGGATAACTACAGGAAGCTCTGGAAACACCATATATTTT. Amino acid sequence: CASRITTGSSGNTIYF. Based on the CDR3 plus reference TRBV19 and TRBJ1-3, the full variable domain is DGGITQSPKYLFRKEGQNVTLSCEQNLNHDAMYWYRQDPGQGLRLIYYSQIVNDFQKGDIAEGYSVSREKKESFPLTVTSAQKNPTAFYLCASRITTGSSGNTIYFGEGSWLTVV.

The genes are TRBV30 and TRBJ2-7; D perhaps matches TRBD2 (5 bases). The germline V and J ends were trimmed by 0 bases and 1 base, with 16 bases remaining between them. Germline CDR1 GTSNPN, CDR2 SVGIG (reference sequence). This CDR3 has 16 amino acids. The CDR3 DNA is TGTGCCTGGAGTGTGTTCGGGATTTCCCGTTCCTACGAGCAGTACTTC. The encoded protein is CAWSVFGISRSYEQYF.

The chain joins TRBV28 to TRBJ2-7, with D perhaps matching TRBD1 (6 bases). CDR1 is MDHEN and CDR2 is SYDVKM in the germline V gene. V lost 5 bases and J 4 bases, leaving 18 bases between the germline ends. The CDR3 sequence is 15 residues long. For the CDR3, the DNA is TGTGCCAGCAGTCTAACTGGACAGAGAAGTTACGAGCAGTACTTC. Its translation is CASSLTGQRSYEQYF.

The CDR3 sequence: CASTGTEYNEQFF. In nucleotides, the CDR3 is TGTGCCAGCACAGGGACAGAATACAATGAGCAGTTCTTC. The chain links TRBV6-5 to TRBJ2-1, with 7 nucleotides matching TRBD1. Germline trimming cut 7 bases from V and 4 bases from J; bases unmatched to any gene: 4. The germline gives CDR1 MNHEY, CDR2 SVGAGI. This CDR3 spans 13 amino acids.